The 22 T cell receptor beta chains presented below share a single source sample, sequenced in a study of post-analysis software for immune sequencing data. These TCRs' antigens remain unknown. Study observations and caveats: Comparison of patients with controls showed 4 to 6 TRBV segments more frequent in patients, TRBV5-6, TRBV5-1 and TRBV20-1 among them.

Unique molecular identifiers were present in the TCR beta cDNA libraries. TCRdb ran MiXCR on the PCR reads and lists one entry per CDR3 protein. The data contain 650,000 to 850,000 distinct CDR3 sequences, roughly half of them singletons. Sequenced sample: blood. These receptors all stem from a girl aged 10 to 17 with multiple sclerosis.

The chain carries TRBV7-9 and TRBJ2-3; D possibly matches TRBD1 or TRBD2 (5 bases each). Trimming removed 1 base from V and 4 bases from J, with 12 bases in between. CDR3 size: 15 residues. Looked up from germline, CDR1 is SEHNR and CDR2 is FQNEAQ (reference sequence). The CDR3 DNA sequence: TGTGCCAGCAGCTTAGATTGGCAGGGACCAGATACGCAGTATTTT. Translation gives CASSLDWQGPDTQYF.

The V gene is TRBV12-3 or TRBV12-4, the J gene TRBJ1-5, with D maybe TRBD1 (6 bases). This CDR3 has 15 residues. V lost 3 bases and J lost 6, with 15 bases in between. CDR3 residues: CASSLSGVDSQPQHF. DNA of the CDR3: TGTGCCAGCAGTTTGTCAGGGGTTGACAGTCAGCCCCAGCATTTT.

The V and J genes are TRBV29-1 and TRBJ2-1, with D unclear. The CDR3 covers 13 residues. In germline, CDR1 is SQVTM, CDR2 ANQGSEA. Trimming removed 6 bases at V and 6 bases at J, with 15 bases between. The CDR3: CSVMVIGVNEQFF. The CDR3 region has the DNA TGCAGCGTGATGGTTATTGGGGTCAATGAGCAGTTCTTC.

The rearrangement links TRBV25-1 to TRBJ1-6; 9 bases map to TRBD1. This CDR3 has 18 amino acids. Germline V gene sequence: CDR1 MGHDK, CDR2 SYGVNS. V dropped 6 bases and J dropped 0; count of bases not matched to a gene: 9. As DNA, the CDR3 is TGTGCCAGCAGAAGAAAAGGACAGGGGAGCTCCTATAATTCACCCCTCCACTTT. Residues: CASRRKGQGSSYNSPLHF. The full variable domain, rest sourced from reference TRBV25-1 and TRBJ1-6, is EADIYQTPRYLVIGTGKKITLECSQTMGHDKMYWYQQDPGMELHLIHYSYGVNSTEKGDLSSESTVSRIRTEHFPLTLESARPSHTSQYLCASRRKGQGSSYNSPLHFGNGTRLTVT.

V usage is TRBV3-1 and J usage is TRBJ2-1; D may be TRBD2 (6 bases). Germline V lookup: CDR1 LGHDT, CDR2 YNNKEL (reference sequence). The CDR3 totals 15 residues. Trimming left V 4 bases short and J 5 bases short, with 15 bases between. CDR3: CASSLRDSGNNEQFF. In DNA, the CDR3 is TGTGCCAGCAGCCTGCGGGATAGCGGCAACAATGAGCAGTTCTTC.

This clonotype was detected a few times. V usage is TRBV5-1 and J usage is TRBJ2-3, with 8 bases that match TRBD2. The germline V gene encodes CDR1 SGHRS and CDR2 YFSETQ. V trimming: 0 bases; J trimming: 6 bases; junction bases outside the gene matches: 0. The CDR3 contains 13 residues. CDR3 DNA: TGCGCCAGCAGCTTGGCTAGCGGGGATACGCAGTATTTT. Translating it yields CASSLASGDTQYF.

This chain joins TRBV7-2 and TRBJ1-5; D not resolved. The CDR3 length is 14 residues. Trimming left V 5 bases short and J 6 bases short, with 14 bases between. Germline values: CDR1 SGHTA, CDR2 FQGNSA. Here the CDR3 DNA reads TGTGCCAGCAGCCCCGGCAGGTCGGGTCAGCCCCAGCATTTT. Translation gives CASSPGRSGQPQHF.

The chain recombines TRBV2 with TRBJ1-4; TRBD1 agrees at 8 bases. Germline CDR1 and CDR2: SNHLY and FYNNEI. The ends lost 7 bases at V and 5 bases at J; junction bases unmatched: 3. This CDR3 is built from 13 residues. Here the CDR3 DNA reads TGTGCCAGCACCCGACAGGGGAATGAAAAACTGTTTTTT. Amino acids: CASTRQGNEKLFF.

In its sample, this clonotype was seen a few times. This chain links TRBV18 with TRBJ2-6; D not resolved. Looked up from germline, CDR1 is KGHSH and CDR2 is LQKENI. This CDR3 spans 15 amino acids. V was shortened by 0 bases and J by 0 bases, with 3 bases between the two germline ends. DNA of the CDR3: TGTGCCAGCTCACCACCAATCTCTGGGGCCAACGTCCTGACTTTC. Amino acids: CASSPPISGANVLTF.

The chain recombines TRBV9 with TRBJ2-7, with D perhaps matching TRBD1 or TRBD2 (5 bases each). V was cut by 3 bases and J by 0 bases, with 19 bases left in between. Germline loops: CDR1 SGDLS, CDR2 YYNGEE. The CDR3 contains 17 residues. CDR3: CASSARPGTSSSYEQYF. The CDR3 DNA is TGTGCCAGCAGCGCCCGTCCCGGGACGTCGAGCTCCTACGAGCAGTACTTC. The whole variable domain, filled in from reference TRBV9 and TRBJ2-7, reads DSGVTQTPKHLITATGQRVTLRCSPRSGDLSVYWYQQSLDQGLQFLIQYYNGEERAKGNILERFSAQQFPDLHSELNLSSLELGDSALYFCASSARPGTSSSYEQYFGPGTRLTVT.

The V call is TRBV5-1, the J call TRBJ2-7; 7 nucleotides agree with TRBD2. CDR3 size: 15 residues. J gave up 0 bases and V 6 bases, and 9 bases lay outside the gene matches. Germline V gene lookup returns CDR1 SGHRS and CDR2 YFSETQ. The DNA for the CDR3 is TGCGCCAGCAAGGGCGGGGGTAGGAGCTCCTACGAGCAGTACTTC. Translation: CASKGGGRSSYEQYF.

The chain uses TRBV7-2 and TRBJ1-5; maybe TRBD1 (6 bases). The germline V and J ends were trimmed by 5 bases and 5 bases, with 13 bases remaining between them. The CDR3 runs to 14 residues. CDR1 is SGHTA, CDR2 FQGNSA, per germline. CDR3 loop: CASSRGHRYQPQHF. The DNA of the CDR3 is TGTGCCAGCAGCCGGGGACATAGATATCAGCCCCAGCATTTT.

This clonotype was counted between two and nine times. CDR3 nucleotide sequence: TGTGCCAGCAGTTTTTTAGGGGCGGGACGGCAAGAGACCCAGTACTTC. Translation: CASSFLGAGRQETQYF. This sequence joins TRBV27 and TRBJ2-5; D perhaps matches TRBD2 (6 bases). CDR1 and CDR2 from the germline V gene are MNHEY and SMNVEV (reference sequence). Trimming took 3 bases from V and 2 from J, leaving 16 bases between them. CDR3 size: 16 residues.

V usage is TRBV14 and J usage is TRBJ2-5, with D unclear. CDR1 and CDR2 from the germline V gene are SGHDN and FVKESK. Trimming took 1 base from V and 9 from J, leaving 12 bases between them. This CDR3 has 13 residues. CDR3 nucleotide sequence: TGTGCCAGCAGCCAAGGTCCCCCTTGGGCCCAGTACTTC. This sequence encodes CASSQGPPWAQYF.

This chain uses TRBV25-1 with TRBJ2-7; TRBD2 matches 11 bases. In germline, CDR1 is MGHDK, CDR2 SYGVNS. With 6 bases clipped from V and 8 bases from J, the junction kept 9 bases outside the gene matches. CDR3 length equals 14 residues. CDR3: CASSKGASGGKQYF. Here the CDR3 DNA reads TGTGCCAGCAGCAAAGGAGCTAGCGGGGGGAAGCAGTACTTC.

The chain's CDR3 is CASGNGAGVDTGELFF. DNA of the CDR3: TGCGCCAGCGGGAATGGGGCAGGAGTCGACACCGGGGAGCTGTTTTTT. The chain has TRBV5-1 and TRBJ2-2; D may be TRBD1 (5 bases). The CDR3 covers 16 residues. Germline CDR1 is SGHRS and CDR2 is YFSETQ. V dropped 7 bases and J dropped 3 bases, with 19 bases sitting between them.

This clonotype appeared a single time. The genes are TRBV6-6 and TRBJ2-7; D is ambiguous. The CDR3 contains 13 residues. V shed 4 bases and J shed 5 bases, with 12 bases lying between them. Germline V gives CDR1 MNHNY, CDR2 SVGAGI (reference sequence). The CDR3: CASSLRDPDEQYF. DNA for the CDR3: TGTGCCAGCAGTTTGCGCGATCCCGACGAGCAGTACTTC.

This chain uses TRBV5-1 with TRBJ2-7; perhaps TRBD2 as D (5 bases). Per germline, CDR1 SGHRS and CDR2 YFSETQ. CDR3 length equals 15 residues. The V and J ends lost 3 bases and 6 bases respectively, with 19 bases between them. The chain's CDR3 is CASSSTRSGRGEQYF. The CDR3 DNA reads as TGCGCCAGCAGCTCGACACGTTCGGGGAGAGGCGAGCAGTACTTC.

The chain couples TRBV15 to TRBJ1-5; no clear D. CDR3 length equals 13 residues. V was shortened by 0 bases and J by 9 bases, with 9 bases between the two germline ends. Germline loops: CDR1 LNHNV, CDR2 YYDKDF (reference sequence). As DNA, the CDR3 is TGTGCCACCAGCAGAGATCGAGCGGGGCCCCAGCATTTT. It encodes CATSRDRAGPQHF.

The chain couples TRBV10-3 to TRBJ1-4; TRBD1 might be the D (5 bases). This CDR3 comprises 17 residues. V gave up 6 bases and J gave up 5 bases, with 22 bases separating them. CDR1 is ENHRY, CDR2 SYGVKD, per germline. CDR3 bases: TGTGCCATCAGAGTTGGGCGAAACCCAGGGAGGAATGAAAAACTGTTTTTT. Protein: CAIRVGRNPGRNEKLFF.

The rearrangement joins TRBV7-2 to TRBJ1-1, with 9 bases that match TRBD1. Germline lookup yields CDR1 SGHTA and CDR2 FQGNSA. J was trimmed by 10 bases and V by 4 bases; bases with no gene match: 10. The CDR3 is 14 amino acids. Written as DNA, the CDR3 is TGTGCCAGCAGCTCGGGACAGGGAGTCGGGGGAGCTTTCTTT. Translated: CASSSGQGVGGAFF.

This chain connects TRBV25-1 to TRBJ1-2; TRBD1 agrees at 10 bases. After removal of 3 bases from V and 8 bases from J, the junction contained 6 bases not matched to a gene. The CDR3 is made up of 14 amino acids. Germline assignment: CDR1 MGHDK and CDR2 SYGVNS. The CDR3 DNA reads as TGTGCCAGCAGTGAGGGGGGACAGGGGTACGGCTACACCTTC. It is translated as CASSEGGQGYGYTF.